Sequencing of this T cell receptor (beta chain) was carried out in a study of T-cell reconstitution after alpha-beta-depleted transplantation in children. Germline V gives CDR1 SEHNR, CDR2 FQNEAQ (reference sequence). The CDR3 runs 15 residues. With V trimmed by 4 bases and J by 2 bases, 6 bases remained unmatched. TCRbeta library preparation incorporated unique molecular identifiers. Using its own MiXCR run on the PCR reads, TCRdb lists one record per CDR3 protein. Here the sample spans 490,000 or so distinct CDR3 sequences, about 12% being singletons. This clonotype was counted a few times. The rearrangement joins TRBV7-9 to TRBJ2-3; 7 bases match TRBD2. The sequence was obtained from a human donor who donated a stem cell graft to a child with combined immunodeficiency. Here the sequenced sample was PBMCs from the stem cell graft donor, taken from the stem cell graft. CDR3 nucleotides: TGTGCCAGCAGCTATGGCGGGGGAGACACAGATACGCAGTATTTT. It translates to CASSYGGGDTDTQYF. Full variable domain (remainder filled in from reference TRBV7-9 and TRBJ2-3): DTGVSQNPRHKITKRGQNVTFRCDPISEHNRLYWYRQTLGQGPEFLTYFQNEAQLEKSRLLSDRFSAERPKGSFSTLEIQRTEQGDSAMYLCASSYGGGDTDTQYFGPGTRLTVL.